This TCR beta chain was recorded in a study of blood T cell repertoires in COVID-19. As for the study in general: Collection of acute and convalescent COVID-19 samples took place in the United States, Italy and Spain. PBMCs, B-cell-depleted T cells, or T cells provided the cDNA or gDNA that made up the material.

Trimming removed 2 bases from V and 5 bases from J; junction bases left unmatched: 3. This CDR3 is built from 13 residues. Germline loops: CDR1 LGHNA, CDR2 YNFKEQ. In the authors' methods: Estimation of nucleated cell counts was performed using reference gene primer amplification. Method: immunoSEQ multiplex PCR; TCRdb's copy keeps in-frame clones and lacks some. From that table come the V and J calls and clone size; the DNA was used to work out D and trimming. Found here are approximately 190,000 clones, around nine tenths of them singletons; the top ten hold around 5.9%. The sample comprised peripheral blood. The receptor was derived from a woman aged 40 to 50 who had recovered from COVID-19. The chain is built from TRBV4-2 and TRBJ2-7; 7 bases agree with TRBD2. The CDR3 DNA reads as TGTGCCAGCAGCCAACGACGGGGGGACGAGCAGTACTTC. Translation gives CASSQRRGDEQYF.